This is a list of T cell receptor beta chains from one sample in a study of blood T cell repertoires in COVID-19. Method: immunoSEQ multiplex PCR; TCRdb's copy keeps in-frame clones and lacks some. The sample includes roughly 190,000 clones, around nine tenths seen only once; the top ten take roughly 6.2%. The specimen sequenced was peripheral blood. The receptors stem from a woman aged 40 to 50 who had recovered from COVID-19. The conserved cysteine and the conserved F or W are not part of the CDR3 here.

v_call,cdr3_aa
TRBV7-9,ASSSIDKNNEQF
TRBV5-1,ASSLRQANTGELF
TRBV9,ASSVAGSGGTSNTEAF
TRBV13,ASSLVGGGSTEAF
TRBV19,ASSLRLGQLSNSPLH
TRBV6-5,ASSSPRGTF
TRBV19,ASSIRLAAAYEQY
TRBV15,ATSGQTGTEAF
TRBV7-3,ASSLRQGSYNEQF
TRBV3-1/TRBV3-2,ASSQELAGGPTDTQY
TRBV19,ASNREPTDTQY